A selection of T cell receptor beta chains follows, all from one sample in a study of cytomegalovirus exposure and HLA in healthy donors. Only in-frame clones appear in the TCRdb table, and some are missing; sequencing was by immunoSEQ multiplex PCR. The sample contains about 360,000 clones, roughly 88% of which appear only once. The sequenced sample consisted of PBMCs. These receptor sequences come from a woman in her late teens or twenties in good health and CMV-seronegative. The CDR3 runs from the conserved cysteine through the conserved F or W. Fields, in order: D gene, J gene, V gene, clone size, CDR3 DNA, CDR3 protein. D genes are given only for firm matches. Size is stated for part of the rows, as once, few or many counts, or as a class when the clone is expanded.

>TRBD1|TRBJ2-2|TRBV19|.
TGTGCCAGTAGTACGTGGACAGGGACGAACACCGGGGAGCTGTTTTTT
CASSTWTGTNTGELFF
>.|TRBJ1-1|TRBV28|.
TGTGCCAGCAGTTTAGAGGGCAGGGAGGATGGTGAAGCTTTCTTT
CASSLEGREDGEAFF
>.|TRBJ2-6|TRBV30|.
TGTGCCTGGAGTACGGGCTCTGGGGCCAACGTCCTGACTTTC
CAWSTGSGANVLTF
>.|TRBJ1-2|TRBV25-1|.
TGTGCCAGCAGTGGTAGAATAGGGGCGACTAACTATGGCTACACCTTC
CASSGRIGATNYGYTF
>TRBD2|TRBJ2-5|TRBV10-3|once
TGTGCCATCAAGGCGGGAGAGCTTGAGACCCAGTACTTC
CAIKAGELETQYF
>TRBD2|TRBJ2-1|TRBV9|.
TGTGCCAGCAGCACCGGCGAGCGGGGGAGCTCCTACAATGAGCAGTTCTTC
CASSTGERGSSYNEQFF
>TRBD2|TRBJ2-3|TRBV5-1|.
TGCGCCAGCAGCCCAGCGGGGGTGTACACAGATACGCAGTATTTT
CASSPAGVYTDTQYF
>TRBD1|TRBJ2-3|TRBV6-4|.
TGTGCCAGCAGTAAGGGACAGGGGACCACAGATACGCAGTATTTT
CASSKGQGTTDTQYF
>.|TRBJ1-1|TRBV18|.
TGTGCCAGCTCGCCCCCTCAGGGTATATTCACTGAAGCTTTCTTT
CASSPPQGIFTEAFF
>TRBD2|TRBJ2-5|TRBV6-1|.
TGTGCCAGCAGGGTTAGCGGGGGGAGAGAAGAGACCCAGTACTTC
CASRVSGGREETQYF
>TRBD1|TRBJ1-6|TRBV30|.
TGTGCCTGGAGTGTCGGACAGGGAAATTCACCCCTCCACTTT
CAWSVGQGNSPLHF
>.|TRBJ1-6|TRBV2|.
TGTGCCAGCAGCCCAGGGGTTAGGGGTTCACCCCTCCACTTT
CASSPGVRGSPLHF
>.|TRBJ2-7|TRBV9|.
TGTGCCAGCAGCGTAGCTCCCGCAGGCTTTGATAACGAGCAGTACTTC
CASSVAPAGFDNEQYF
>TRBD1|TRBJ1-1|TRBV6-5|once
TGTGCCAGCAGTCCAATCGGGACAGACGAAGCTTTCTTT
CASSPIGTDEAFF